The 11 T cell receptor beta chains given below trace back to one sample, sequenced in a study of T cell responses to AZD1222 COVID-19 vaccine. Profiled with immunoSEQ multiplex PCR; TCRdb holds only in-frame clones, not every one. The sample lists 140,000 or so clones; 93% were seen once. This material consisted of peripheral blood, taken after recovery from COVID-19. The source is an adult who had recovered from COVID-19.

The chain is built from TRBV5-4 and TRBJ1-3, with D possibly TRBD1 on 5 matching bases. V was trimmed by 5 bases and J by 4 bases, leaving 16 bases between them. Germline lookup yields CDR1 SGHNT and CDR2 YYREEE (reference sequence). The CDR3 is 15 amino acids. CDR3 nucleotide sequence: TGTGCCAGCAGTCGGGGCACAGGAGGAGGAAACACCATATATTTT. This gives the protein CASSRGTGGGNTIYF.

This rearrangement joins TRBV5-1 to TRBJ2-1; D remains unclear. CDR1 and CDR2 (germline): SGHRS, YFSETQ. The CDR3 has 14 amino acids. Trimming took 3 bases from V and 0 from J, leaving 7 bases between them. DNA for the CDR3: TGCGCCAGCAGCTCCCAGAGCTCCTACAATGAGCAGTTCTTC. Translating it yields CASSSQSSYNEQFF.

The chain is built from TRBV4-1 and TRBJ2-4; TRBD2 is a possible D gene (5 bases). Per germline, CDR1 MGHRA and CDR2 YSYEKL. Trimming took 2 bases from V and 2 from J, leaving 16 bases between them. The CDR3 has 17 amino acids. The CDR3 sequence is CASSQPTASSPKNIQYF. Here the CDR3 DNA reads TGCGCCAGCAGCCAACCTACCGCTAGCAGTCCCAAAAACATTCAGTACTTC.

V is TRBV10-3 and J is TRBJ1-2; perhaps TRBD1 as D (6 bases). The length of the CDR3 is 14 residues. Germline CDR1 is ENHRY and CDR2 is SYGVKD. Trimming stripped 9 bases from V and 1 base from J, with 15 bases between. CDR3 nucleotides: TGTGCCATTACAAACAGGGCGGATAACTATGGCTACACCTTC. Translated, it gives CAITNRADNYGYTF.

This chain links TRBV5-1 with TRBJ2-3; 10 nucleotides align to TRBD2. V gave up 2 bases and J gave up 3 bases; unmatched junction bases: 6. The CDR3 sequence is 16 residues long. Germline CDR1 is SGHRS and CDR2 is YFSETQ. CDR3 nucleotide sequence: TGCGCCAGCAGCTTTCCTAGCGGGAGAGGTACAGATACGCAGTATTTT. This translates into CASSFPSGRGTDTQYF.

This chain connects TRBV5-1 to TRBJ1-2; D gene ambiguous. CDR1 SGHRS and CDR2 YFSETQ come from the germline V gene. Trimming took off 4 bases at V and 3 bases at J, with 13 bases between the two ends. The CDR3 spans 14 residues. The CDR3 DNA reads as TGCGCCAGCAGCCCGGAGTGGGTGGACTATGGCTACACCTTC. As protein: CASSPEWVDYGYTF.

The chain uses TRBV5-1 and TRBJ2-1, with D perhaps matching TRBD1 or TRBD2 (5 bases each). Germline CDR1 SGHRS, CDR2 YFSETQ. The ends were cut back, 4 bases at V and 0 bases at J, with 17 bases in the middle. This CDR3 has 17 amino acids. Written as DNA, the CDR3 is TGCGCCAGCAGCGGGGGTCTGCTGCCGAGCTCCTACAATGAGCAGTTCTTC. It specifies CASSGGLLPSSYNEQFF.

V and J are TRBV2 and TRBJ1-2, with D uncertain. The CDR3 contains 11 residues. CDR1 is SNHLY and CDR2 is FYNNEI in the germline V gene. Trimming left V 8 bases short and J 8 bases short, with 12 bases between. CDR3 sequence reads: CASAESFGYTF. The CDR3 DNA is TGTGCCAGCGCGGAGAGTTTCGGCTACACCTTC.

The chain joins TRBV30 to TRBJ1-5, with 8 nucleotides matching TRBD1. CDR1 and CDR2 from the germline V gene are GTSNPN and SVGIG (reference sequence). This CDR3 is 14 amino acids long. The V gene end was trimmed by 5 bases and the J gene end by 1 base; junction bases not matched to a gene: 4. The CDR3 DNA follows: TGTGCCTGGGCGACAGGGGTGAGCAATCAGCCCCAGCATTTT. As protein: CAWATGVSNQPQHF.

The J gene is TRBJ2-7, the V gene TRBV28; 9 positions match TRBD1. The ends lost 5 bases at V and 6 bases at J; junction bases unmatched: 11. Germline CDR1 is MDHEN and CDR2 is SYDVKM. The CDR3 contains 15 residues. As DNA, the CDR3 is TGTGCCAGCAGTCCCGGGACAGGGTCGTCTGTCGAGCAGTACTTC. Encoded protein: CASSPGTGSSVEQYF.

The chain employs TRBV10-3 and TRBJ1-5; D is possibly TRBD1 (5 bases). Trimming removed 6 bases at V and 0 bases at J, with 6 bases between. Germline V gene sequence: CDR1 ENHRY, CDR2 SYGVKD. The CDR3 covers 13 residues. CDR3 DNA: TGTGCCATCAGAGGGGTTAGCAATCAGCCCCAGCATTTT. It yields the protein CAIRGVSNQPQHF.